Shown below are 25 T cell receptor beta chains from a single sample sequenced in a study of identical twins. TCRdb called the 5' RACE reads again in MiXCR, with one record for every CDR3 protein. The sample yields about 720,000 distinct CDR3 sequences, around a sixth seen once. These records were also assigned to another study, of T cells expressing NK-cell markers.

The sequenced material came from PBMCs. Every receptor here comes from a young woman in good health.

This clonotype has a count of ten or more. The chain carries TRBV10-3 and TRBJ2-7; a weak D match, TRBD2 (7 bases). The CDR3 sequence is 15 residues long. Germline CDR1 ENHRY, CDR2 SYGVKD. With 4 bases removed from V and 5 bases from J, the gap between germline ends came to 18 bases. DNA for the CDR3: TGTGCCATCAGTGGCCTCTACGGGGGGCCCGACGAGCAGTACTTC. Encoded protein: CAISGLYGGPDEQYF.

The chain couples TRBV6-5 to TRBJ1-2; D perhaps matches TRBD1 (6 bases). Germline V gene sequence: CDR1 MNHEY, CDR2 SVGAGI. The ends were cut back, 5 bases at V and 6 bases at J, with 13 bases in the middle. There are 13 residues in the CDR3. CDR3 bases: TGTGCCAGCAGTAACGGGGGGCCGGATGGCTACACCTTC. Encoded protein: CASSNGGPDGYTF.

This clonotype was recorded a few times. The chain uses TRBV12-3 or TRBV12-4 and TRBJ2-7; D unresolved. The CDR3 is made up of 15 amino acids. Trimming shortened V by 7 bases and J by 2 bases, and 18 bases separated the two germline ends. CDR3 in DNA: TGTGCCAGCACCTGGGAATCGGTCGGAACCTACGAGCAGTACTTC. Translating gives CASTWESVGTYEQYF.

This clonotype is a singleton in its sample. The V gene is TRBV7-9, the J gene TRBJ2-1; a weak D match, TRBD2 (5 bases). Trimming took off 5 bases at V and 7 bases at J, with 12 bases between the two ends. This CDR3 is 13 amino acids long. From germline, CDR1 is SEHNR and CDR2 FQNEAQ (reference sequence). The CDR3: CASSQGLINEQFF. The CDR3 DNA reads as TGTGCCAGCAGCCAAGGACTGATTAATGAGCAGTTCTTC. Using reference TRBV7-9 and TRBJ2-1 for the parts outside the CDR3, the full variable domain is DTGVSQNPRHKITKRGQNVTFRCDPISEHNRLYWYRQTLGQGPEFLTYFQNEAQLEKSRLLSDRFSAERPKGSFSTLEIQRTEQGDSAMYLCASSQGLINEQFFGPGTRLTVL.

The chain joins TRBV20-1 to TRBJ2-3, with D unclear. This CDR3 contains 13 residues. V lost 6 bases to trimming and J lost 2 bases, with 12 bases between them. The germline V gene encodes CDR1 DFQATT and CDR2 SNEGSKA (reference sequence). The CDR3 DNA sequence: TGCAGTGCCAAAACCCGCTACACAGATACGCAGTATTTT. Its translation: CSAKTRYTDTQYF.

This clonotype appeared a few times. The CDR3 nucleotides read TGTGCCAGCAGCTCGATAGCCACGGGACAGGATCAGGATACGCAGTATTTT. Its protein is CASSSIATGQDQDTQYF. The gene calls are TRBV7-2 and TRBJ2-3, with 8 positions matching TRBD1. From germline, CDR1 is SGHTA and CDR2 FQGNSA. This CDR3 region has 17 residues. The V segment lost 4 bases and the J segment 6 bases; nucleotides outside the gene matches: 15.

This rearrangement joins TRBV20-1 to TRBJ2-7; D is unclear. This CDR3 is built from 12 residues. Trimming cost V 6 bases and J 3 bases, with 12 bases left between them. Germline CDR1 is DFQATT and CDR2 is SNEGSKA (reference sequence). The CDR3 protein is CSARRANYEQYF. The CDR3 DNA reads TGCAGTGCCCGTCGTGCCAACTACGAGCAGTACTTC.

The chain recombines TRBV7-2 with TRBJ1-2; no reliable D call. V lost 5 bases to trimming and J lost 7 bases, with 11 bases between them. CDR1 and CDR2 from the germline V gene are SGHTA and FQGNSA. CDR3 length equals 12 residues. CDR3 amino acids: CASSPTLIGYTF. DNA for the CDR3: TGTGCCAGCAGCCCCACACTGATTGGCTACACCTTC.

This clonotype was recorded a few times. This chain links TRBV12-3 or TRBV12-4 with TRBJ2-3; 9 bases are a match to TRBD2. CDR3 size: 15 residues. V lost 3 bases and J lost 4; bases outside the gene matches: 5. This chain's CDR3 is CASSFRSGRPDTQYF. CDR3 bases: TGTGCCAGCAGTTTTCGAAGCGGGAGGCCAGATACGCAGTATTTT.

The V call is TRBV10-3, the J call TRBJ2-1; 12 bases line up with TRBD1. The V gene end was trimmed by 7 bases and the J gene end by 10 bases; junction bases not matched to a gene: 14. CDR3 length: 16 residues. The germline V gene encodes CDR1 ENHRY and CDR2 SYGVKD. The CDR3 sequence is CAINPVPGQGANEQFF. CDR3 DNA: TGTGCCATCAACCCAGTCCCGGGACAGGGGGCGAACGAGCAGTTCTTC.

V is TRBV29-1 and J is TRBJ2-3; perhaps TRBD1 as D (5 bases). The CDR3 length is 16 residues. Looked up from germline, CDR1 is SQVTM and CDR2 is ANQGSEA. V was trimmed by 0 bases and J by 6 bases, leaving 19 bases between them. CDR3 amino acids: CSVEDPPGSPGDTQYF. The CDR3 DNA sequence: TGCAGCGTTGAAGACCCACCCGGGTCTCCAGGGGATACGCAGTATTTT.

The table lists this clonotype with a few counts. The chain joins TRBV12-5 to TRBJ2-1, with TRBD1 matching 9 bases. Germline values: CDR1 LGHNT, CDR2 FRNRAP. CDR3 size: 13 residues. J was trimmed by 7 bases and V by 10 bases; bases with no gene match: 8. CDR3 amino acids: CAIRDRVQNEQFF. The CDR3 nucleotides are TGTGCTATCCGGGACAGGGTCCAAAATGAGCAGTTCTTC.

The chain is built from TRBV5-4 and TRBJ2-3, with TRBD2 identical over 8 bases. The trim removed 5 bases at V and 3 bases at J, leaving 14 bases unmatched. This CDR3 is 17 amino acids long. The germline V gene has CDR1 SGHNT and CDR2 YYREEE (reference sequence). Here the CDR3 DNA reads TGTGCCAGCAGTTTGCCGGGGGTAGCGGGAAGTACAGATACGCAGTATTTT. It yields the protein CASSLPGVAGSTDTQYF.

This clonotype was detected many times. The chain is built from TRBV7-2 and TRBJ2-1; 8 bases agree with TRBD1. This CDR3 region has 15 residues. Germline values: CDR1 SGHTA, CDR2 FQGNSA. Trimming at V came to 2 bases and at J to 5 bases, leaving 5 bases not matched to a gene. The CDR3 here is CASSLKDRADNEQFF. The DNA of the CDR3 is TGTGCCAGCAGCTTAAAGGACAGGGCAGACAATGAGCAGTTCTTC.

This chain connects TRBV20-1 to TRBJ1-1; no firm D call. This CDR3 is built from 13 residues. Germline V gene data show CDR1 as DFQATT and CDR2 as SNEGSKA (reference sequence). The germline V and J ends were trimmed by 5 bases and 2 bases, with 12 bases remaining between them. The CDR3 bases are TGCAGTGCTCTCAAAGAGACTAACACTGAAGCTTTCTTT. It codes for CSALKETNTEAFF.

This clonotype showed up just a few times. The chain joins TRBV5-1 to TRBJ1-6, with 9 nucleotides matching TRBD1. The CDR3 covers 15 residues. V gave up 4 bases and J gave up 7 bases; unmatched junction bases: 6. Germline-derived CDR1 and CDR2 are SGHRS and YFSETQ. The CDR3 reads CASSAGQGTNSPLHF. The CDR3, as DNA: TGCGCCAGCAGCGCGGGACAGGGCACGAATTCACCCCTCCACTTT.

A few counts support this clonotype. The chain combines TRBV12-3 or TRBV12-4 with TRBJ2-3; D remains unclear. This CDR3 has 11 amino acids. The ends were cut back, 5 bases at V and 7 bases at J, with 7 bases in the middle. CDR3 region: CASSIMHTQYF. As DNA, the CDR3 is TGTGCCAGCAGTATAATGCATACGCAGTATTTT.

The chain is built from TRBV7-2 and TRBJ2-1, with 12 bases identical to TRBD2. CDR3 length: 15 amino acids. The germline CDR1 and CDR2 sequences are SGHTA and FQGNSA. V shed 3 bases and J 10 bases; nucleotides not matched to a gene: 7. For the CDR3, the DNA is TGTGCCAGCAGCTTCGGTGTAACTAGCGGGGGGGAGCAGTTCTTC. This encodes CASSFGVTSGGEQFF.

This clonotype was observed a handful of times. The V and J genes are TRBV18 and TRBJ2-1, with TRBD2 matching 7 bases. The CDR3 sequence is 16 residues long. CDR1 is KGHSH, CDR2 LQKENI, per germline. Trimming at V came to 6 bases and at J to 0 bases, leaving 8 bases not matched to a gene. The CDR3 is CASSLSGVSSYNEQFF. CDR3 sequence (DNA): TGTGCCAGCTCTCTGAGCGGGGTTAGCTCCTACAATGAGCAGTTCTTC.

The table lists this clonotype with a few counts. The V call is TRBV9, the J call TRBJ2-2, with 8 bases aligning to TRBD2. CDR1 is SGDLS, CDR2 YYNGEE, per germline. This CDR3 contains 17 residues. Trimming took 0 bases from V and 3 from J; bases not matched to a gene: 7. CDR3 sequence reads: CASSVAQRGRYTGELFF. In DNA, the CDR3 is TGTGCCAGCAGCGTAGCCCAGCGGGGGCGCTACACCGGGGAGCTGTTTTTT.

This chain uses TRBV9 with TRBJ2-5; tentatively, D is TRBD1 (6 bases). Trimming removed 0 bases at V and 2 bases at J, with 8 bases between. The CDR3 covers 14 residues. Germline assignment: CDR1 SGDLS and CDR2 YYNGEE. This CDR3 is CASSVGQAQETQYF. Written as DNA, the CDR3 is TGTGCCAGCAGCGTAGGACAGGCTCAAGAGACCCAGTACTTC.

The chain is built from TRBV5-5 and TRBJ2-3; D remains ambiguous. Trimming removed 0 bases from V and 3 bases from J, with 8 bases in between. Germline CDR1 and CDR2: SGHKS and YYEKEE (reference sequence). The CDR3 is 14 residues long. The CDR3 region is CASSLDPDTDTQYF. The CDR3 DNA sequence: TGTGCCAGCAGCTTGGACCCGGATACAGATACGCAGTATTTT.

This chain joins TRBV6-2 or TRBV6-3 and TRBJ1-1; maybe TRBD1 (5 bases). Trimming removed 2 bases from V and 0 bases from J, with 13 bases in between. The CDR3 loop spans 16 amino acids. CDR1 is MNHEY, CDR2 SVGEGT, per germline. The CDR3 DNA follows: TGTGCCAGCAGTTACGTTTCGGGACGGCTGAACACTGAAGCTTTCTTT. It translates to CASSYVSGRLNTEAFF.

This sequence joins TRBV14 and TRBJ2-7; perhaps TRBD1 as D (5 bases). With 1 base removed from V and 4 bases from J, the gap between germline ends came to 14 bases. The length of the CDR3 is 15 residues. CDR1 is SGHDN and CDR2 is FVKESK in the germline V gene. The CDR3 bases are TGTGCCAGCAGCCAAGTTGGGCAGGGCACGTACGAGCAGTACTTC. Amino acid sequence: CASSQVGQGTYEQYF.

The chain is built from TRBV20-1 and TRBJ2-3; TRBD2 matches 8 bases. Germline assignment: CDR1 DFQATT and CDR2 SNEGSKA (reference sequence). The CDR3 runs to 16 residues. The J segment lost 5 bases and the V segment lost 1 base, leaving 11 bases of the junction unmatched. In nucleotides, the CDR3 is TGCAGTGCTAGAGTTGCGGGGGGCCCCCGGGGAGATACGCAGTATTTT. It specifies CSARVAGGPRGDTQYF.